This T cell receptor beta chain originates from a study of CD8 T cells in ankylosing spondylitis. Whole-study findings and limits: There was a TCR beta motif, made of several highly homologous variants, that appeared characteristic of ankylosing spondylitis blood.

The V and J ends lost 4 bases and 11 bases respectively, with 8 bases between them. The CDR3 totals 10 residues. TCRdb reprocessed the 5' RACE reads with MiXCR, giving one entry per CDR3 protein. The sample has roughly 200,000 distinct CDR3 sequences, roughly 13% seen once. Of note for this clonotype: As yet, its antigen is unknown.

This clonotype originated in a male donor with ankylosing spondylitis or in good health (not recorded which). The chain joins TRBV12-3 or TRBV12-4 to TRBJ1-1, with D possibly being TRBD1 (6 bases). The source material was blood, either unsorted or a sorted T cell fraction (not recorded which). CDR3 protein: CASSSGVAFF. CDR3 bases: TGTGCCAGCAGTTCAGGGGTTGCTTTCTTT.